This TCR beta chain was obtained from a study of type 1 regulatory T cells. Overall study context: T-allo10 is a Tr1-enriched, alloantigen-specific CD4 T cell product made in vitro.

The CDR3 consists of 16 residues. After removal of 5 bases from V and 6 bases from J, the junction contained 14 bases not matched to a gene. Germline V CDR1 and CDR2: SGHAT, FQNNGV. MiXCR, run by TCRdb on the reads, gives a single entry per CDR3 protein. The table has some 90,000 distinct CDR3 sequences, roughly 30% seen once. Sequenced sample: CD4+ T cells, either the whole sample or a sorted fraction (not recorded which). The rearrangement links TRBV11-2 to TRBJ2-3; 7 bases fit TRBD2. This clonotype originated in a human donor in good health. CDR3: CASSPLASGEGDTQYF. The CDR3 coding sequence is TGTGCCAGCAGCCCACTAGCAAGCGGGGAAGGGGATACGCAGTATTTT.